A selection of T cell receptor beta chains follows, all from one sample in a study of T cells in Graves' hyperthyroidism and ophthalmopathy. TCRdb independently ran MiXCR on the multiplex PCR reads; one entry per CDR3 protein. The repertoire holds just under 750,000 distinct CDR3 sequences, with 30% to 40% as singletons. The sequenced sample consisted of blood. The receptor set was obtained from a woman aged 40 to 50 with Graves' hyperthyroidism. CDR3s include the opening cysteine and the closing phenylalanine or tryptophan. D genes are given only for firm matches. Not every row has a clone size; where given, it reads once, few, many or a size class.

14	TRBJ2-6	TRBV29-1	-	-	CSVEGRRGRGTEAF	TGCAGCGTTGAAGGTCGGAGGGGGCGAGGCACTGAAGCTTTC
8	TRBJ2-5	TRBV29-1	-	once	CRGETQYF	TGCAGGGGGGAGACCCAGTACTTC
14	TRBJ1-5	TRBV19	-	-	CASREEASNQPQHF	TGTGCCAGTAGGGAGGAGGCTAGCAATCAGCCCCAGCATTTT
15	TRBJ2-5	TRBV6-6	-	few	CASSYSRGGGETQYF	TGTGCCAGCAGTTACTCGAGGGGGGGCGGGGAGACCCAGTACTTC
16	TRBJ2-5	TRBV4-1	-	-	CASSQDGGAGGETQYF	TGTGCCAGCAGCCAAGATGGGGGGGCCGGCGGGGAGACCCAGTACTTC
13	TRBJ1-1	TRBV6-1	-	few	CASSRVASTEAFF	TGTGCCAGCAGTCGGGTTGCAAGCACTGAAGCTTTCTTT
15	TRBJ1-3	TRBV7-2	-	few	CASSFIGAAGDTIYF	TGTGCCAGCAGCTTTATCGGGGCCGCCGGGGACACCATATATTTT
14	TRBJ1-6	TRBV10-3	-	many	CAISTPTSSGALHF	TGTGCCATCAGTACTCCAACCAGCTCAGGGGCTCTCCACTTT
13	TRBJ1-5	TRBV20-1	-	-	CSASENPNQPQHF	TGCAGTGCTAGTGAAAACCCTAATCAGCCCCAGCATTTT
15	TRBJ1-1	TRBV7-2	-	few	CASSLLALMNTEAFF	TGTGCCAGCAGCTTACTTGCCCTTATGAACACTGAAGCTTTCTTT
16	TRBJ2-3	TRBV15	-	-	CATSRDRAASTDTQYF	TGTGCCACCAGCAGAGACCGGGCGGCCAGCACAGATACGCAGTATTTT
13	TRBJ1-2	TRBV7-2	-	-	CASSLAMTYGYTF	TGTGCCAGCAGCTTAGCCATGACCTATGGCTACACCTTC
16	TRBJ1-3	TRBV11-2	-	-	CASSLDPATSGNTIYF	TGTGCCAGCAGCTTAGATCCGGCGACCTCTGGAAACACCATATATTTT
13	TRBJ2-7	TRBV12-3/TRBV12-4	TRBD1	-	CASSLTGIGEQYF	TGTGCCAGCAGTCTGACAGGGATAGGCGAGCAGTACTTC